This TCR beta chain was sequenced for a study of control samples from healthy donors and cancer patients. TCRdb's copy holds only in-frame clones and misses some; the assay was immunoSEQ multiplex PCR. The data show around 130,000 clones, roughly 90% seen once. The germline gives CDR1 MNHEY, CDR2 SMNVEV (reference sequence). The CDR3 length is 14 residues. J gave up 4 bases and V 1 base, and 2 bases lay outside the gene matches. The V call is TRBV27, the J call TRBJ2-3, with 7 bases aligning to TRBD2. This TCR derives from a man over 45 in good health. Sequencing used blood. The CDR3: CASSLWAGADTQYF. CDR3 DNA: TGTGCCAGCAGTTTATGGGCGGGGGCAGATACGCAGTATTTT.